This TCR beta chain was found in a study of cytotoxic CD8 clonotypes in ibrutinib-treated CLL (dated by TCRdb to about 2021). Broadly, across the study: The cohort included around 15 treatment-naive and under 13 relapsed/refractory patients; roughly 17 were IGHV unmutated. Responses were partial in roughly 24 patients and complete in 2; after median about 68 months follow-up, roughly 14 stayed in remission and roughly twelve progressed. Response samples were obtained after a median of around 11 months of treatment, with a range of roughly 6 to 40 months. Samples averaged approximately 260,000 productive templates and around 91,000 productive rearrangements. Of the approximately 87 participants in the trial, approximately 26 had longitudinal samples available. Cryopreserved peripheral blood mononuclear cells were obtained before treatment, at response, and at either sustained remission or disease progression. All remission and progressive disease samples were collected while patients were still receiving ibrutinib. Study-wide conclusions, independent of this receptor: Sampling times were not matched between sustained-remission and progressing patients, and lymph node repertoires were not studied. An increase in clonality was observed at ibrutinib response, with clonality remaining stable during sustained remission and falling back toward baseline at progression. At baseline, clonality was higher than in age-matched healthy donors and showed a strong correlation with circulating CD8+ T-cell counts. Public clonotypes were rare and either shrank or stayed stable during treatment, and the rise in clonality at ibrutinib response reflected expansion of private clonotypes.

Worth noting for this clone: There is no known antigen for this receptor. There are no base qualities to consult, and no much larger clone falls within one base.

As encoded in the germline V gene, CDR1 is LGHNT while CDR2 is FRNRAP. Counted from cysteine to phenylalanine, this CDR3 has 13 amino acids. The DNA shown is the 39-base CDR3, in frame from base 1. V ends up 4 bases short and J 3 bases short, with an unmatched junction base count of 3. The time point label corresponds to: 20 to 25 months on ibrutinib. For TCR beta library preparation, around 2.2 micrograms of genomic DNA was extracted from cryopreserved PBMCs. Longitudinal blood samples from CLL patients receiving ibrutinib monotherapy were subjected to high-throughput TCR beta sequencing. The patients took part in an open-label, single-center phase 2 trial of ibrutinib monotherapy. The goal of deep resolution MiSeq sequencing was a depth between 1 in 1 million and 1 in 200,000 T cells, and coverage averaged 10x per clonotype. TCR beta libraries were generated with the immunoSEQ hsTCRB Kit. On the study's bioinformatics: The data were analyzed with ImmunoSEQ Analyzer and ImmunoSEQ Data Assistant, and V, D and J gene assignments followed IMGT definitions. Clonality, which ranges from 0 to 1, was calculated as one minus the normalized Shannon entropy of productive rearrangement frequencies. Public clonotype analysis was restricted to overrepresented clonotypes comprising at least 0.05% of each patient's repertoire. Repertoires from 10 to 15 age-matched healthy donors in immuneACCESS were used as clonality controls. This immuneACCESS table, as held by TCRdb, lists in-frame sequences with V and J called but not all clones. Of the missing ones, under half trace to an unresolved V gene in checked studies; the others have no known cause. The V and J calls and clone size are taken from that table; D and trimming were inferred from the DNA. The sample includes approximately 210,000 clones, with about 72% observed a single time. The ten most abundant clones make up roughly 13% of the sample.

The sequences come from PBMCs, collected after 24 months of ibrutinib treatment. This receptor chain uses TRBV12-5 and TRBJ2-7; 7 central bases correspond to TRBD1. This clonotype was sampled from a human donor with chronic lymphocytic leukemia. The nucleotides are TGTGCTAGTGGTTCACCAGGGGGCTACGAGCAGTACTTC. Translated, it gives CASGSPGGYEQYF.